A selection of T cell receptor beta chains follows, all from one sample in a study of CD8+CD57+ T cells in acquired aplastic anemia. TCRdb passed the reads through MiXCR, listing each CDR3 protein once. Here the sample spans under 200,000 distinct CDR3 sequences, less than 60% being singletons. Sequencing was carried out using sorted CD4+, CD8+, or CD8+CD57+ T cells (not recorded which) from PBMCs. Every receptor here comes from a human donor with aplastic anemia. The conserved cysteine and the conserved F or W are not part of the CDR3 here. The order of the fields is J gene, V gene, CDR3 protein.

TRBJ2-2,TRBV7-9,ASSLGTGRTGELF
TRBJ2-7,TRBV5-1,ASSLGQTSYEQY
TRBJ1-4,TRBV9,ASSVSGLSEKLF
TRBJ2-5,TRBV19,ASSIDERETQY
TRBJ2-2,TRBV19,ASSVGLAGELF
TRBJ2-7,TRBV5-1,ASSLEQGPYEQY
TRBJ1-4,TRBV9,ASLRGGAGEKLF
TRBJ1-2,TRBV10-3,AISEPAGIGKYRGYT
TRBJ1-6,TRBV7-8,ASSSGGPVGSPLH
TRBJ1-2,TRBV15,ATSRDGTNYGYT
TRBJ2-7,TRBV4-2,ACSQQGFYEQY
TRBJ1-1,TRBV11-2,ASSLEPGRNTEAF
TRBJ1-1,TRBV7-3,ASGGYTTEAF